The rows below give T cell receptor beta chains drawn from one sample of a study of PD-L1 blockade in urothelial cancer. The data were produced by immunoSEQ multiplex PCR, yet TCRdb's version contains in-frame clones alone and is incomplete. The table records 25,000 to 35,000 clones, around 87% of them present only once. Specimen: PBMCs, collected around atezolizumab (anti-PD-L1) treatment. These receptors were collected from a man aged 45 to 65 with urothelial cancer. CDR3s include the opening cysteine and the closing phenylalanine or tryptophan. Fields, in order: J gene, V gene, D gene, CDR3 protein, CDR3 DNA. A D gene is named only where the DNA matches it firmly.

TRBJ2-7 TRBV13 - CASSLSGSSYEQYF TGTGCCAGCAGCTTATCCGGGAGCTCCTACGAGCAGTACTTC
TRBJ1-2 TRBV29-1 TRBD1 CSVTTGVGYTF TGCAGCGTGACCACAGGGGTTGGCTACACCTTC
TRBJ2-5 TRBV11-2 - CASSQTAGRQETQYF TGTGCCAGCAGCCAAACGGCAGGGAGGCAAGAGACCCAGTACTTC
TRBJ2-5 TRBV5-4 TRBD2 CASSLGGLAGKETQYF TGTGCCAGCAGCTTAGGGGGACTAGCGGGAAAAGAGACCCAGTACTTC
TRBJ1-6 TRBV5-1 TRBD1 CASSRDRPRDSPLHF TGCGCCAGCAGCCGGGACAGGCCCAGGGATTCACCCCTCCACTTT
TRBJ2-1 TRBV7-2 - CASSSSGVSGEQFF TGTGCCAGCAGCTCCTCGGGGGTCAGCGGGGAGCAGTTCTTC
TRBJ2-3 TRBV18 TRBD2 CASSPATSGSTADTQYF TGTGCCAGCTCACCGGCGACTAGCGGGAGTACTGCAGATACGCAGTATTTT
TRBJ2-3 TRBV19 - CASSKRGSTDTQYF TGTGCCAGTAGTAAAAGGGGGAGCACAGATACGCAGTATTTT
TRBJ2-7 TRBV5-1 TRBD1 CASTGTGNYEQYF TGCGCCAGTACCGGGACAGGGAATTACGAGCAGTACTTC
TRBJ2-3 TRBV7-7 TRBD2 CASSPPLGTSGGESTDTQYF TGTGCTAGCAGCCCCCCCTTGGGGACTAGCGGGGGCGAGAGCACAGATACGCAGTATTTT
TRBJ2-3 TRBV16 - CASSQYGSGPNTQYF TGTGCCAGCAGCCAATACGGGAGCGGCCCTAATACGCAGTATTTT
TRBJ2-7 TRBV27 - CASSHGPGVEQYF TGTGCCAGCAGCCATGGCCCCGGGGTCGAGCAGTACTTC
TRBJ1-2 TRBV27 - CASSLSRWYGYTF TGTGCCAGCAGTTTATCCAGGTGGTATGGCTACACCTTC
TRBJ2-1 TRBV6-5 - CASRPDRISYNEQFF TGTGCCAGCAGACCTGACAGGATATCCTACAATGAGCAGTTCTTC
TRBJ2-7 TRBV7-2 TRBD2 CASSLEERASGGDYEQYF TGTGCCAGCAGCTTAGAGGAGCGGGCTAGCGGGGGTGACTACGAGCAGTACTTC
TRBJ2-5 TRBV29-1 TRBD1 CSVLNAGTGGLSQETQYF TGCAGCGTTCTCAATGCGGGGACAGGGGGATTGAGCCAAGAGACCCAGTACTTC
TRBJ2-4 TRBV6-1 - CASSEAFTGAKNIQYF TGTGCCAGCAGTGAAGCCTTTACTGGAGCCAAAAACATTCAGTACTTC